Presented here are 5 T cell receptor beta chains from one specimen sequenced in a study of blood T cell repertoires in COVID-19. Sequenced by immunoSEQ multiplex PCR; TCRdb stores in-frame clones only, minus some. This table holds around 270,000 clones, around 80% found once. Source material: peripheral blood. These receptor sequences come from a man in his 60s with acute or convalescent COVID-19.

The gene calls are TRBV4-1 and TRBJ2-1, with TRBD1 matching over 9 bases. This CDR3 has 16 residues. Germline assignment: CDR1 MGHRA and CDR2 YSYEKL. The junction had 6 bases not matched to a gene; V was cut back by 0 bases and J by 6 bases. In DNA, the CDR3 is TGCGCCAGCAGCCAAGATGTACAGGGGGCTAGCAATGAGCAGTTCTTC. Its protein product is CASSQDVQGASNEQFF.

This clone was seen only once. The CDR3 coding sequence is TGTGCCAGTAGTTCAGGGCCCCAATCGGGCAATGAGCAGTTCTTC. This encodes CASSSGPQSGNEQFF. The V gene is TRBV19, the J gene TRBJ2-1; D possibly corresponds to TRBD1 (5 bases). This CDR3 has 15 amino acids. V lost 5 bases and J lost 6, with 17 bases in between. Germline loops: CDR1 LNHDA, CDR2 SQIVND (reference sequence).

DNA for the CDR3: TGTGCCAGCAGCGAACAGGGTGGGGAATATGGCTACACCTTC. Translated, it gives CASSEQGGEYGYTF. The chain uses TRBV2 and TRBJ1-2; possibly TRBD1 for D (6 bases). V was trimmed by 6 bases and J by 5 bases, leaving 16 bases between them. Looked up from germline, CDR1 is SNHLY and CDR2 is FYNNEI. This CDR3 has 14 residues.

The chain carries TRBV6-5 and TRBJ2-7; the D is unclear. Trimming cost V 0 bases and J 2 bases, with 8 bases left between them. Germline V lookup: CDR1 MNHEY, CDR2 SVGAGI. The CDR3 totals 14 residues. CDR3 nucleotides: TGTGCCAGCAGTTACTCGCCAGGTCCCTACGAGCAGTACTTC. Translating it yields CASSYSPGPYEQYF.

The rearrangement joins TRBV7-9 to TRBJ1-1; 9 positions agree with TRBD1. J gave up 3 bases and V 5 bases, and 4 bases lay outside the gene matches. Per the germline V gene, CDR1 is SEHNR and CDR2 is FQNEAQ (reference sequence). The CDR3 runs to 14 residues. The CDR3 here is CASSLGDRDTEAFF. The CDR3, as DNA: TGTGCCAGCAGCCTGGGGGACAGGGACACTGAAGCTTTCTTT.